The 15 T cell receptor beta chains presented below share a single source sample, sequenced in a study of blood T cell repertoires in COVID-19. TCRdb's table, derived via immunoSEQ multiplex PCR, lists solely in-frame clones and lacks some. The sample lists some 280,000 clones; roughly 89% were seen once. The material sequenced was peripheral blood. The receptors were sampled from a woman aged 40 to 49 who had recovered from COVID-19.

The chain couples TRBV7-3 to TRBJ2-1; D is unresolved. The ends were cut back, 1 base at V and 9 bases at J, with 10 bases in the middle. CDR1 is SGHTA and CDR2 is FQGTGA in the germline V gene. This CDR3 contains 13 residues. CDR3 sequence reads: CASSLKERGEQFF. The CDR3 bases are TGTGCCAGCAGCTTAAAGGAGCGAGGTGAGCAGTTCTTC.

V is TRBV27 and J is TRBJ2-1; 11 bases are a match to TRBD2. The CDR3 spans 14 residues. The V gene's germline CDR1 is MNHEY and CDR2 SMNVEV (reference sequence). The J segment lost 7 bases and the V segment lost 6 bases, leaving 5 bases of the junction unmatched. The CDR3 nucleotides read TGTGCCAGCAGGACTAGCGGGGTCCTGAATGAGCAGTTCTTC. It yields the protein CASRTSGVLNEQFF.

CDR3 residues: CAWGMRGNQPQHF. Written as DNA, the CDR3 is TGTGCCTGGGGAATGCGAGGCAATCAGCCCCAGCATTTT. This rearrangement joins TRBV30 to TRBJ1-5; D unclear. The CDR3 consists of 13 residues. V lost 5 bases, J lost 2 bases, and 10 bases lay in between. Germline values: CDR1 GTSNPN, CDR2 SVGIG (reference sequence).

This rearrangement joins TRBV4-2 to TRBJ2-1, with 9 bases fitting TRBD2. The CDR3 runs to 17 residues. After removal of 0 bases from V and 2 bases from J, the junction contained 5 bases not matched to a gene. Germline-derived CDR1 and CDR2 are LGHNA and YNFKEQ. The CDR3 nucleotides are TGTGCCAGCAGCCAAGATCTGGCGGGAGGGCCCTACAATGAGCAGTTCTTC. This gives the protein CASSQDLAGGPYNEQFF.

J is TRBJ2-2 and V is TRBV9, with D maybe TRBD1 (6 bases). Germline CDR1 and CDR2: SGDLS and YYNGEE. The CDR3 is 15 amino acids. V was trimmed by 3 bases and J by 0 bases, leaving 9 bases between them. In DNA form, the CDR3 reads TGTGCCAGCAGCGGGAACAGGGCGAACACCGGGGAGCTGTTTTTT. As protein: CASSGNRANTGELFF.

This chain uses TRBV27 with TRBJ2-1, with D perhaps matching TRBD2 (6 bases). This CDR3 has 15 amino acids. The V end was cut by 5 bases, the J end by 4 bases, with 15 bases between. Germline V CDR1 and CDR2: MNHEY, SMNVEV (reference sequence). CDR3 DNA: TGTGCCAGCAGTCACGGCGGGACGGAGTACAATGAGCAGTTCTTC. This sequence encodes CASSHGGTEYNEQFF.

This clone appeared once. The chain combines TRBV5-6 with TRBJ2-5, with TRBD1 identical over 9 bases. From germline, CDR1 is SGHDT and CDR2 YYEEEE. V shed 4 bases, J shed 4 bases, and the junction held 8 bases outside the gene matches. This CDR3 has 15 amino acids. The CDR3 spells CASSPRGQGVETQYF. DNA of the CDR3: TGTGCCAGCAGCCCAAGGGGACAGGGTGTAGAGACCCAGTACTTC.

There are a few counts of this clone. V is TRBV19 and J is TRBJ2-7; no reliable D call. With 1 base removed from V and 2 bases from J, the gap between germline ends came to 3 bases. Germline values: CDR1 LNHDA, CDR2 SQIVND (reference sequence). The CDR3 sequence is 12 residues long. CDR3 in DNA: TGTGCCAGTAGTATAGGGCCCTACGAGCAGTACTTC. This gives the protein CASSIGPYEQYF.

The CDR3: CASGIGGLAGSDTQYF. CDR3 sequence (DNA): TGCGCCAGCGGGATTGGGGGACTAGCGGGGTCAGATACGCAGTATTTT. The J gene is TRBJ2-3, the V gene TRBV5-1, with 13 positions matching TRBD2. This CDR3 spans 16 amino acids. Per germline, CDR1 SGHRS and CDR2 YFSETQ. Germline trimming cut 7 bases from V and 4 bases from J; bases unmatched to any gene: 9. Drawing the rest from reference TRBV5-1 and TRBJ2-3, the complete variable domain is KAGVTQTPRYLIKTRGQQVTLSCSPISGHRSVSWYQQTPGQGLQFLFEYFSETQRNKGNFPGRFSGRQFSNSRSEMNVSTLELGDSALYLCASGIGGLAGSDTQYFGPGTRLTVL.

This chain links TRBV7-3 with TRBJ2-1; 8 nucleotides agree with TRBD2. CDR3 length: 14 amino acids. Germline CDR1 reads SGHTA; CDR2 reads FQGTGA. The V gene end was trimmed by 0 bases and the J gene end by 5 bases; junction bases not matched to a gene: 0. CDR3 sequence reads: CASSLTAGDNEQFF. CDR3 sequence (DNA): TGTGCCAGCAGCTTAACAGCGGGGGACAATGAGCAGTTCTTC.

This chain links TRBV19 with TRBJ2-1, with 7 bases aligning to TRBD2. V lost 5 bases, J lost 6 bases, and 19 bases stayed unmatched. This CDR3 contains 18 residues. From germline, CDR1 is LNHDA and CDR2 SQIVND (reference sequence). The CDR3 sequence is CASSAGDYSYPSGNEQFF. The CDR3 DNA is TGTGCCAGTAGTGCCGGGGACTATAGTTACCCCTCCGGCAATGAGCAGTTCTTC.

This clone has just a few counts. This sequence joins TRBV7-9 and TRBJ2-7, with 10 bases matching TRBD1. The CDR3 has 15 residues. The J segment lost 6 bases and the V segment lost 5 bases, leaving 10 bases of the junction unmatched. Germline CDR1 is SEHNR and CDR2 is FQNEAQ (reference sequence). CDR3 bases: TGTGCCAGCAGCCACCGGGAGGGGACAGGGGTCGAGCAGTACTTC. Its protein product is CASSHREGTGVEQYF.

J is TRBJ2-5 and V is TRBV29-1, with a tentative D call TRBD1 (6 bases). Between the trimmed V and J ends, which lost 7 bases and 4 bases, there was a span of 16 bases. Germline CDR1 reads SQVTM; CDR2 reads ANQGSEA. The CDR3 totals 13 residues. The chain's CDR3 is CSAKDSLGETQYF. DNA of the CDR3: TGCAGCGCCAAGGACAGCCTCGGAGAGACCCAGTACTTC.

This chain links TRBV28 with TRBJ2-7; TRBD1 agrees at 11 bases. This CDR3 is 17 amino acids long. CDR1 is MDHEN and CDR2 is SYDVKM in the germline V gene. V trimming: 4 bases; J trimming: 3 bases; junction bases outside the gene matches: 11. CDR3 DNA: TGTGCCAGCAGTTCCCTTATCTCCGGGACAGGGGGCTACGAGCAGTACTTC. It encodes CASSSLISGTGGYEQYF.

The V gene is TRBV10-2, the J gene TRBJ2-2; D might be TRBD1 (6 bases). Trimming took off 8 bases at V and 7 bases at J, with 20 bases between the two ends. Germline CDR1 is WSHSY and CDR2 is SAAADI. This CDR3 has 15 amino acids. The CDR3 loop is CASARYGGADGELFF. Here the CDR3 DNA reads TGCGCCAGCGCCCGTTATGGGGGCGCTGACGGGGAGCTGTTTTTT.